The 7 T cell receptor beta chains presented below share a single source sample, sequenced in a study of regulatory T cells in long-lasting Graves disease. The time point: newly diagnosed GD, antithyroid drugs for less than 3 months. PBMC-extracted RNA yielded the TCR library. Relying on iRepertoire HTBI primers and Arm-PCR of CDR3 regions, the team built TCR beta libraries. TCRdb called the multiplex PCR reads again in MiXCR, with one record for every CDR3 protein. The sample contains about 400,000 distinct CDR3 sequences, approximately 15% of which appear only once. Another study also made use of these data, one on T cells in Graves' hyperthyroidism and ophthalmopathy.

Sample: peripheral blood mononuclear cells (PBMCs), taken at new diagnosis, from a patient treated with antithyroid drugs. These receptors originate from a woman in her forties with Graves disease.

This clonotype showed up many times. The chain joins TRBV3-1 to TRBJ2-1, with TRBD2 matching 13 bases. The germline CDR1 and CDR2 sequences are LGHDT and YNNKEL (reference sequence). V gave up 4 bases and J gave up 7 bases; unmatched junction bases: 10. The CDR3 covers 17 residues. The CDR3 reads CASSPPRTSGRDNEQFF. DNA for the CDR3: TGTGCCAGCAGCCCTCCGAGGACTAGCGGGAGAGATAATGAGCAGTTCTTC.

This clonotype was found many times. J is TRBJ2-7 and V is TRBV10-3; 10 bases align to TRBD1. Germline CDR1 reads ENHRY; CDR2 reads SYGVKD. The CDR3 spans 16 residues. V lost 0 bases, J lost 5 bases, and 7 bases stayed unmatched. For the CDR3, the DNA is TGTGCCATCAGTGAGTCAAGTGGGACAGGGGTAGACGAGCAGTACTTC. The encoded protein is CAISESSGTGVDEQYF.

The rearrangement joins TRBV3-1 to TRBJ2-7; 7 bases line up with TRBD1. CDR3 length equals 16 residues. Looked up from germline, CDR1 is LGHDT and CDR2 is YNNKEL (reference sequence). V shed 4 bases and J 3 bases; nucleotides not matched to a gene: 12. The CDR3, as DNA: TGTGCCAGCAGCCCAAATTCACAGGGGTGGGACTACGAGCAGTACTTC. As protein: CASSPNSQGWDYEQYF.

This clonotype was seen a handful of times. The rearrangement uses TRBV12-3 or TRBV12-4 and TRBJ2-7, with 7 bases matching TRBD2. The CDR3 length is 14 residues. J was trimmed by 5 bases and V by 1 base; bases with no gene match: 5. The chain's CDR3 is CASSLETSPHEQYF. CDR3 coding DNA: TGTGCCAGCAGTTTAGAGACTAGCCCTCACGAGCAGTACTTC.

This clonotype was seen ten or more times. The CDR3 DNA reads as TGTGCCACCAGAGGAAGCGGGATTGGCCACTACAATGAGCAGTTCTTC. It specifies CATRGSGIGHYNEQFF. The V gene is TRBV24-1, the J gene TRBJ2-1; 7 bases match TRBD2. Germline V gene sequence: CDR1 KGHDR, CDR2 SFDVKD. V lost 7 bases, J lost 3 bases, and 11 bases stayed unmatched. This CDR3 comprises 16 residues.

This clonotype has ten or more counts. CDR3: CASSLIPPFIWAGDTDTQYF. DNA for the CDR3: TGTGCCAGCAGTTTGATCCCCCCATTTATTTGGGCGGGAGACACAGATACGCAGTATTTT. The chain uses TRBV27 and TRBJ2-3; TRBD2 matches at 7 bases. This CDR3 is built from 20 residues. Trimming cost V 3 bases and J 2 bases; bases outside gene matches: 20. Per the germline V gene, CDR1 is MNHEY and CDR2 is SMNVEV (reference sequence).

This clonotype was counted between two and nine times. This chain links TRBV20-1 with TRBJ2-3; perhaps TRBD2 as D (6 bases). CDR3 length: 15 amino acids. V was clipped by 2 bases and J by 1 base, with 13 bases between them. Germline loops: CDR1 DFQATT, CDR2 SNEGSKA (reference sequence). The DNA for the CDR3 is TGCAGTGCTAGACCCATCGGGGAGGGCACAGATACGCAGTATTTT. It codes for CSARPIGEGTDTQYF.